Shown below are 31 T cell receptor beta chains from a single sample sequenced in a study of T cell changes during pregnancy in multiple sclerosis. The method was immunoSEQ multiplex PCR; TCRdb's version includes in-frame clones alone and lacks a portion of them. Among around 78,000 clones listed, 93% were seen once. Sample: peripheral blood, taken in the second trimester of pregnancy. The receptors here all came from a female donor with multiple sclerosis, enrolled in a pregnancy study.

The rearrangement joins TRBV4-2 to TRBJ2-7, with 10 positions matching TRBD2. V lost 3 bases and J lost 2; bases outside the gene matches: 4. The CDR3 extends over 15 amino acids. Germline CDR1 is LGHNA and CDR2 is YNFKEQ. This CDR3 reads CASSQLGTSAYEQYF. The CDR3 DNA sequence: TGTGCCAGCAGCCAGTTAGGGACTAGCGCCTACGAGCAGTACTTC.

The chain recombines TRBV19 with TRBJ2-1; unclear D gene. V gave up 1 base and J gave up 8 bases, with 9 bases separating them. This CDR3 comprises 13 residues. CDR1 LNHDA and CDR2 SQIVND come from the germline V gene (reference sequence). The CDR3 nucleotides are TGTGCCAGTAGTATAGGGGCGTTTGATGAGCAGTTCTTC. Its protein is CASSIGAFDEQFF.

The chain combines TRBV18 with TRBJ2-2; 7 positions match TRBD1. This CDR3 contains 16 residues. V lost 2 bases and J lost 1; bases outside the gene matches: 4. The germline V gene encodes CDR1 KGHSH and CDR2 LQKENI. The CDR3 loop is CASSPAGTENTGELFF. CDR3 nucleotide sequence: TGTGCCAGCTCACCAGCCGGGACAGAGAACACCGGGGAGCTGTTTTTT.

The chain employs TRBV6-6 and TRBJ1-2, with D unresolved. Looked up from germline, CDR1 is MNHNY and CDR2 is SVGAGI (reference sequence). Trimming stripped 2 bases from V and 2 bases from J, with 6 bases between. This CDR3 is 13 amino acids long. CDR3 amino acids: CASSYSGNYGYTF. The CDR3 DNA reads as TGTGCCAGCAGTTACAGCGGGAACTATGGCTACACCTTC.

The chain links TRBV29-1 to TRBJ1-1; no firm D call. There are 18 residues in the CDR3. CDR1 is SQVTM and CDR2 is ANQGSEA in the germline V gene. V was shortened by 0 bases and J by 1 base, with 21 bases between the two germline ends. The CDR3 DNA sequence: TGCAGCGTTGAAGATGGGCGCCGGGGTGTAGCCCAGAACACTGAAGCTTTCTTT. This encodes CSVEDGRRGVAQNTEAFF.

This chain's CDR3 is CASSQGGGRYTEAFF. For the CDR3, the DNA is TGTGCCAGCAGCCAGGGGGGAGGGCGTTACACTGAAGCTTTCTTT. This chain links TRBV4-2 with TRBJ1-1; a weak D match, TRBD1 (5 bases). This CDR3 is 15 amino acids long. V lost 3 bases to trimming and J lost 3 bases, with 14 bases between them. Germline CDR1 LGHNA, CDR2 YNFKEQ.

In nucleotides, the CDR3 is TGTGCCAGCAGCCCGGGAGCGCCCGGGGAGCTGTTTTTT. This sequence encodes CASSPGAPGELFF. This chain joins TRBV11-2 and TRBJ2-2; weak D call: TRBD2 (6 bases). The V end was cut by 5 bases, the J end by 6 bases, with 10 bases between. The CDR3 contains 13 residues. Germline-derived CDR1 and CDR2 are SGHAT and FQNNGV.

This clone showed up just a few times. This specimen includes other DNA sequences encoding the same CDR3. The chain has TRBV9 and TRBJ1-5; a possible D gene is TRBD1 (6 bases). Trimming removed 0 bases from V and 7 bases from J, with 11 bases in between. CDR3 length equals 14 residues. CDR1 is SGDLS, CDR2 YYNGEE, per germline. CDR3 in amino acids: CASSVGGGNQPQHF. The CDR3 nucleotides are TGTGCCAGCAGCGTAGGAGGGGGTAACCAGCCCCAGCATTTT.

The chain employs TRBV9 and TRBJ2-2, with D tentatively TRBD1 (5 bases). V dropped 4 bases and J dropped 3 bases, with 13 bases sitting between them. Germline assignment: CDR1 SGDLS and CDR2 YYNGEE. The CDR3 runs to 15 residues. Here the CDR3 DNA reads TGTGCCAGCAGCCCAGGGTGGGCCTACACCGGGGAGCTGTTTTTT. Translation: CASSPGWAYTGELFF.

The genes are TRBV13 and TRBJ1-1, with 10 positions matching TRBD1. Germline V gene data show CDR1 as PRHDT and CDR2 as FYEKMQ (reference sequence). V lost 6 bases to trimming and J lost 4 bases; unmatched junction nucleotides: 5. The CDR3 is 14 residues long. CDR3 in DNA: TGTGCCAGCAGACTCGGACAGGGGGGCACTGAAGCTTTCTTT. The encoded protein is CASRLGQGGTEAFF.

The chain employs TRBV12-5 and TRBJ1-4, with unresolved D. The germline CDR1 and CDR2 sequences are LGHNT and FRNRAP. V was shortened by 0 bases and J by 8 bases, with 4 bases between the two germline ends. The CDR3 runs 12 residues. The CDR3 DNA sequence: TGTGCTAGTGGTTTGGTCGGGGAAAAACTGTTTTTT. Its translation: CASGLVGEKLFF. Drawing the rest from reference TRBV12-5 and TRBJ1-4, the complete variable domain is DARVTQTPRHKVTEMGQEVTMRCQPILGHNTVFWYRQTMMQGLELLAYFRNRAPLDDSGMPKDRFSAEMPDATLATLKIQPSEPRDSAVYFCASGLVGEKLFFGSGTQLSVL.

This chain links TRBV4-2 with TRBJ2-7, with D possibly TRBD1 on 6 matching bases. The CDR3 extends over 15 amino acids. Germline assignment: CDR1 LGHNA and CDR2 YNFKEQ. V dropped 3 bases and J dropped 2 bases, with 14 bases sitting between them. The CDR3 is CASSQNRENPYEQYF. As DNA, the CDR3 is TGTGCCAGCAGCCAGAACAGGGAAAACCCCTACGAGCAGTACTTC.

This clone was detected only a few times. V is TRBV5-1 and J is TRBJ1-2; the D is unclear. The CDR3 sequence is 12 residues long. In germline, CDR1 is SGHRS, CDR2 YFSETQ. V dropped 2 bases and J dropped 4 bases, with 6 bases sitting between them. The CDR3 DNA reads TGCGCCAGCAGCTTAGAGGGCTATGGCTACACCTTC. This translates into CASSLEGYGYTF.

This chain connects TRBV27 to TRBJ2-3; 7 bases are shared with TRBD1. The CDR3 has 14 residues. J was trimmed by 11 bases and V by 5 bases; bases with no gene match: 13. In germline, CDR1 is MNHEY, CDR2 SMNVEV (reference sequence). The CDR3 loop reads CASSLGTVGLGQYF. The CDR3 DNA follows: TGTGCCAGCAGTCTGGGGACAGTGGGTTTGGGGCAGTATTTT.

This chain links TRBV7-2 with TRBJ1-2, with a tentative D call TRBD1 (5 bases). The germline CDR1 and CDR2 sequences are SGHTA and FQGNSA. V lost 2 bases, J lost 4 bases, and 14 bases lay in between. The CDR3 covers 15 residues. CDR3 amino acids: CASSLSSRDRYGYTF. The CDR3 DNA follows: TGTGCCAGCAGCTTAAGTTCGCGGGACCGCTATGGCTACACCTTC.

The rearrangement joins TRBV15 to TRBJ1-2, with 7 bases aligning to TRBD1. From germline, CDR1 is LNHNV and CDR2 YYDKDF (reference sequence). J was trimmed by 8 bases and V by 5 bases; bases with no gene match: 8. This CDR3 spans 13 amino acids. The CDR3 loop reads CATSGYRGMGYTF. The DNA for the CDR3 is TGTGCCACCAGCGGGTACAGGGGAATGGGCTACACCTTC.

This chain joins TRBV7-2 and TRBJ2-7, with 8 bases matching TRBD2. Germline CDR1 and CDR2: SGHTA and FQGNSA. The CDR3 has 15 amino acids. Trimming at V came to 4 bases and at J to 6 bases, leaving 11 bases not matched to a gene. This CDR3 is CASSSGGLGRLEQYF. In nucleotides, the CDR3 is TGTGCCAGCAGCTCCGGGGGACTAGGCCGACTCGAGCAGTACTTC.

The V call is TRBV2, the J call TRBJ2-7; no clear D gene. CDR1 and CDR2 (germline): SNHLY, FYNNEI. The ends were cut back, 6 bases at V and 5 bases at J, with 5 bases in the middle. This CDR3 region has 10 residues. This CDR3 reads CASRANEQYF. The CDR3, as DNA: TGTGCCAGCAGGGCAAACGAGCAGTACTTC.

The chain uses TRBV4-1 and TRBJ2-5; 16 bases align to TRBD2. In germline, CDR1 is MGHRA, CDR2 YSYEKL. The CDR3 has 17 residues. V was pared by 0 bases and J by 5 bases, with 3 bases of the junction left unmatched. The CDR3, as DNA: TGCGCCAGCAGCCAAGAAGGGACTAGCGGGGGGGCCGAGACCCAGTACTTC. It is translated as CASSQEGTSGGAETQYF.

The chain couples TRBV10-3 to TRBJ1-1, with 9 bases that match TRBD1. The CDR3 extends over 14 amino acids. The V gene's germline CDR1 is ENHRY and CDR2 SYGVKD. The V gene end was trimmed by 6 bases and the J gene end by 2 bases; junction bases not matched to a gene: 4. CDR3 protein: CAISSTGGNTEAFF. CDR3 DNA sequence: TGTGCCATCAGCTCGACAGGGGGAAACACTGAAGCTTTCTTT.

This clone was seen a single time. The rearrangement uses TRBV27 and TRBJ2-7; TRBD2 aligns across 8 bases. This CDR3 spans 16 amino acids. Germline-derived CDR1 and CDR2 are MNHEY and SMNVEV (reference sequence). V lost 5 bases and J lost 3; bases outside the gene matches: 12. The CDR3 DNA reads TGTGCCAGCAGTGTCTCTGCCGGGACTAGGAACTACGAGCAGTACTTC. Its protein is CASSVSAGTRNYEQYF.

This sequence joins TRBV4-1 and TRBJ1-5, with D tentatively TRBD1 (6 bases). Trimming took off 0 bases at V and 3 bases at J, with 9 bases between the two ends. The CDR3 length is 15 residues. Germline V lookup: CDR1 MGHRA, CDR2 YSYEKL. CDR3 sequence (DNA): TGCGCCAGCAGCCAAGAGGACAGCTACAATCAGCCCCAGCATTTT. It translates to CASSQEDSYNQPQHF.

The V gene is TRBV19, the J gene TRBJ1-1; a weak D match, TRBD1 (5 bases). Looked up from germline, CDR1 is LNHDA and CDR2 is SQIVND (reference sequence). Trimming removed 5 bases at V and 5 bases at J, with 15 bases between. This CDR3 comprises 14 residues. The CDR3: CASSSPGMRTEAFF. In DNA, the CDR3 is TGTGCCAGTAGTTCACCAGGGATGAGGACTGAAGCTTTCTTT.

The gene calls are TRBV9 and TRBJ1-3, with D uncertain. The germline gives CDR1 SGDLS, CDR2 YYNGEE. Trimming pared 0 bases from V and 0 bases from J, leaving 13 bases between. This CDR3 contains 17 residues. CDR3 DNA: TGTGCCAGCAGCGTAGATGGTAGTTACTACTCTGGAAACACCATATATTTT. Translated: CASSVDGSYYSGNTIYF.

This clone has a single count. V and J are TRBV5-5 and TRBJ1-1; TRBD1 matches at 7 bases. Germline V gene lookup returns CDR1 SGHKS and CDR2 YYEKEE (reference sequence). After removal of 4 bases from V and 2 bases from J, the junction contained 11 bases not matched to a gene. This CDR3 region has 16 residues. CDR3 bases: TGTGCCAGCAGCCTCCACACAGGGGTACGTAACACTGAAGCTTTCTTT. Translating it yields CASSLHTGVRNTEAFF.

The rearrangement uses TRBV27 and TRBJ1-6; TRBD1 matches at 7 bases. The germline gives CDR1 MNHEY, CDR2 SMNVEV (reference sequence). Trimming cost V 2 bases and J 3 bases; bases outside gene matches: 1. This CDR3 is built from 15 residues. The CDR3 region has the DNA TGTGCCAGCAGTTTAGGGACAGTCTATAATTCACCCCTCCACTTT. Encoded protein: CASSLGTVYNSPLHF.

The chain couples TRBV10-2 to TRBJ1-2; D remains unclear. With 2 bases removed from V and 6 bases from J, the gap between germline ends came to 10 bases. The CDR3 loop spans 13 amino acids. Germline CDR1 and CDR2: WSHSY and SAAADI. This CDR3 is CASSEIGDNGYTF. In DNA form, the CDR3 reads TGCGCCAGCAGTGAGATTGGAGATAATGGCTACACCTTC.

The J gene is TRBJ1-5, the V gene TRBV27, with TRBD1 matching 11 bases. Germline values: CDR1 MNHEY, CDR2 SMNVEV (reference sequence). The CDR3 sequence is 16 residues long. Trimming took 5 bases from V and 6 from J; bases not matched to a gene: 9. The CDR3: CASSQDRGRGTQPQHF. The CDR3 DNA reads as TGTGCCAGCAGTCAGGACAGGGGGCGAGGGACTCAGCCCCAGCATTTT.

The chain uses TRBV7-9 and TRBJ1-6; TRBD1 matches 9 bases. The CDR3 is 17 amino acids. Germline values: CDR1 SEHNR, CDR2 FQNEAQ (reference sequence). Losses at the gene ends were 2 bases for V and 7 bases for J; bases not matched to a gene: 9. CDR3 DNA sequence: TGTGCCAGCAGCTTATGGCTCGGGACAGGGAGGAATTCACCCCTCCACTTT. It is translated as CASSLWLGTGRNSPLHF.

The chain links TRBV7-8 to TRBJ1-3; D perhaps matches TRBD1 (5 bases). The V gene lost 5 bases and the J gene lost 8 bases, with 10 bases spanning the gap. The length of the CDR3 is 12 residues. Germline CDR1 reads SGHVS; CDR2 reads FQNEAQ. Written as DNA, the CDR3 is TGTGCCAGCAGCCGGGCGGGGGACACCATATATTTT. This codes for CASSRAGDTIYF.

The chain employs TRBV6-5 and TRBJ1-3, with D perhaps matching TRBD1 (5 bases). The germline V and J ends were trimmed by 2 bases and 3 bases, with 8 bases remaining between them. The germline V gene has CDR1 MNHEY and CDR2 SVGAGI. CDR3 length: 14 residues. Here the CDR3 DNA reads TGTGCCAGCAGTTACGGGGGGGATGGAAACACCATATATTTT. This translates into CASSYGGDGNTIYF.